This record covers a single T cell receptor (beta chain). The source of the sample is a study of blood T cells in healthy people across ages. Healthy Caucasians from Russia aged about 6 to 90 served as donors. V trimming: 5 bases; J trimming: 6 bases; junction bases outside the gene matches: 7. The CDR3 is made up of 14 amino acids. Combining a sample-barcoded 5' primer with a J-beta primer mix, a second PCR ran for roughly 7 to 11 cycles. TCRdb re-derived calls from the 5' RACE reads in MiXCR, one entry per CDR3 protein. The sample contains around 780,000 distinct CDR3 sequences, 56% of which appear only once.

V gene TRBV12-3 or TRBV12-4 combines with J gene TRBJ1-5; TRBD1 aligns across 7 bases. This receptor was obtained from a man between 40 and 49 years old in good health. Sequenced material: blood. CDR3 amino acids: CASSRDRAGQPQHF. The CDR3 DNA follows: TGTGCCAGCAGTCGTGACAGGGCGGGTCAGCCCCAGCATTTT.